This T cell receptor beta chain was observed in a study of OX40 agonist ivuxolimab in advanced cancers. V trimming: 3 bases; J trimming: 3 bases; junction bases outside the gene matches: 5. Germline loops: CDR1 SGHRS, CDR2 YFSETQ. The CDR3 totals 14 residues. Sequencing was performed with immunoSEQ multiplex PCR; in TCRdb, only in-frame clones are kept and a portion is missing. The sample has roughly 63,000 clones, nearly 90% seen once; the top ten hold about 12%. The specimen was CD4+ or CD8+ T cells sorted from blood, collected in a trial of the OX40 agonist ivuxolimab. The chain joins TRBV5-1 to TRBJ2-7; 8 nucleotides align to TRBD2. This TCR was recovered from an adult with an advanced solid tumor such as melanoma, head and neck, liver or kidney cancer. This CDR3 is CASSYGSGDYEQYF. CDR3 nucleotide sequence: TGCGCCAGCAGCTATGGTAGCGGGGACTACGAGCAGTACTTC.